The 22 T cell receptor beta chains below were found in one sample sequenced in a study of tumor and adjacent non-tumor tissue in lung cancer. The library came from three nested PCR rounds adapted from ARM-PCR protocols. TCRdb reprocessed the multiplex PCR reads with MiXCR, giving one entry per CDR3 protein. Among around 210,000 distinct CDR3 sequences, less than 80% were seen once, and the ten largest hold approximately 26%. This sample's RNA came from whole unsorted tissue. Material for sequencing was lung tumor tissue. The receptors were gathered from a man in his sixties with non-small cell lung cancer.

This clonotype was recorded a few times. V and J are TRBV4-1 and TRBJ2-1; D possibly corresponds to TRBD2 (6 bases). The CDR3 length is 19 residues. Per germline, CDR1 MGHRA and CDR2 YSYEKL. The V end lost 4 bases, the J end lost 0 bases, and 22 bases lay between the germline ends. CDR3 amino acids: CASSPMMTSPDFSYNEQFF. The CDR3 DNA is TGCGCCAGCAGCCCGATGATGACTAGTCCGGATTTCTCCTACAATGAGCAGTTCTTC.

This clonotype has more than one count but fewer than ten. Just one base apart from a much larger clone, this may be a read error. The V and J genes are TRBV12-3 or TRBV12-4 and TRBJ2-3; maybe TRBD2 (5 bases). CDR3 length equals 15 residues. The V and J ends lost 3 bases and 8 bases respectively, with 18 bases between them. The CDR3 sequence is CASSFEGSRSSTQYF. The CDR3 DNA reads TGTGCCAGCAGTTTTGAGGGCTCCCGGTCAAGTACGCAGTATTTT.

With regard to this clonotype: This CDR3 fails to terminate in the conserved phenylalanine or tryptophan, so it likely reflects a read error. This chain joins TRBV6-1 and TRBJ2-7, with 10 nucleotides matching TRBD1. There are 15 residues in the CDR3. In germline, CDR1 is MNHNS, CDR2 SASEGT. J lost 3 bases, V lost 2 bases, and 4 bases had no gene match. The CDR3 DNA sequence: TGTGCCAGCAGTGAAAGGGACAGGGGTGGCTACGAGCAGTACTTA. Its translation is CASSERDRGGYEQYL.

Points on this clonotype: The junction departs from the called germline gene at one end, perhaps through a read error. This chain joins TRBV29-1 and TRBJ1-1; D not certain. The germline CDR1 and CDR2 sequences are SQVTM and ANQGSEA. This CDR3 contains 12 residues. The CDR3, as DNA: TGCAGCCTTGAAGGTTGTTCCGCTGAAGCTTTCTTT. Amino acid sequence: CSLEGCSAEAFF.

About this clonotype: Compared with germline, one end of the junction differs, possibly owing to a read error. The CDR3 protein is CGSSVTRTSGSYEQYF. In DNA, the CDR3 is TGTGGCAGCAGCGTTACTCGGACTAGCGGATCCTACGAGCAGTACTTC. The genes are TRBV4-2 and TRBJ2-7; 10 bases fit TRBD2. Germline V gene data show CDR1 as LGHNA and CDR2 as YNFKEQ. The CDR3 length is 16 residues.

Notes on this clonotype: At one of its ends the junction is not consistent with the germline gene, which may arise from a read error. The chain has TRBV28 and TRBJ2-3; D might be TRBD1 (6 bases). CDR1 MDHEN and CDR2 SYDVKM come from the germline V gene. The CDR3 totals 14 residues. The CDR3: CASSPGQPPDTRYF. The DNA for the CDR3 is TGTGCCAGCAGTCCCGGACAGCCCCCAGATACGCGGTATTTT.

For this clonotype: The junction differs from germline at one of its ends, possibly a read error. The rearrangement links TRBV12-3 or TRBV12-4 to TRBJ2-6, with 7 bases that match TRBD1. This CDR3 has 23 residues. In DNA, the CDR3 is TGTGCCAGCAGTTTAGCCTGGAAGCCCGCCCTGGACAGGCGACTGGGTGAGGCCAACGCCCTGACTTTC. The encoded protein is CASSLAWKPALDRRLGEANALTF.

As to this clonotype: At one boundary the junction diverges from the germline segment, which might be a read error. This chain connects TRBV11-3 to TRBJ1-2; no firm D call. The germline V gene has CDR1 SGHNT and CDR2 YENEEA. The CDR3 consists of 13 residues. The CDR3, as DNA: TGTGCCAGCGGGAACCGGACCCTCTATGGCTACACATTC. This gives the protein CASGNRTLYGYTF.

About this clonotype itself: This CDR3 fails to terminate in the conserved phenylalanine or tryptophan, so it likely reflects a read error. The chain combines TRBV11-2 with TRBJ1-2, with D possibly being TRBD1 (5 bases). Trimming removed 6 bases at V and 3 bases at J, with 11 bases between. The CDR3 extends over 13 amino acids. Germline V CDR1 and CDR2: SGHAT, FQNNGV. The CDR3 bases are TGTGCCAGCAGTCCGATAGGGGACTATGGCTACACCATC. Its translation is CASSPIGDYGYTI.

Comment on this clonotype: An end of the junction differs from the germline gene, which may be a read error. The chain recombines TRBV11-2 with TRBJ1-5, with D unclear. Germline V lookup: CDR1 SGHAT, CDR2 FQNNGV. The CDR3 length is 13 residues. Here the CDR3 DNA reads TGTGCCAGGAGCTTAGATGTAAAGCAGCCCCAGCATTTT. Translated: CARSLDVKQPQHF.

Comment on this clonotype: One end of the junction is discordant with germline, which a read error may explain. The chain couples TRBV4-2 to TRBJ2-2; a weak D match, TRBD2 (7 bases). CDR3 length: 18 residues. The germline gives CDR1 LGHNA, CDR2 YNFKEQ. The CDR3 nucleotides are TGTACCAGCAGCCAAGACGGCGGGGGCCACGCGAACGCCGGGGAGCTGTTTTTT. Its translation is CTSSQDGGGHANAGELFF.

For this clonotype: Germline and junction disagree at one end, which may indicate a read error. The rearrangement links TRBV29-1 to TRBJ1-6; TRBD1 matches at 7 bases. The length of the CDR3 is 12 residues. The germline CDR1 and CDR2 sequences are SQVTM and ANQGSEA. The CDR3, as DNA: TGCAGCGTTCGACAGGGCGATTCACTCCTCCACTTT. Encoded protein: CSVRQGDSLLHF.

Of note for this clonotype: The junction does not match germline at one end; this may be a read error. This chain uses TRBV30 with TRBJ2-3; tentatively, D is TRBD1 or TRBD2 (5 bases each). The germline gives CDR1 GTSNPN, CDR2 SVGIG (reference sequence). The CDR3 consists of 13 residues. CDR3 sequence reads: CDWVQGDSDTQYF. CDR3 nucleotide sequence: TGCGACTGGGTCCAGGGAGACTCAGATACGCAATATTTT.

A remark on this clonotype: One end of the junction is discordant with germline, which a read error may explain. The chain has TRBV6-1 and TRBJ1-2; D unclear. This CDR3 comprises 9 residues. Germline CDR1 is MNHNS and CDR2 is SASEGT. The CDR3 DNA reads TGTGTCAACAGTACGCCTGGTGCCTTC. Translation: CVNSTPGAF.

V and J are TRBV4-1 and TRBJ2-1, with TRBD2 matching over 10 bases. CDR3 size: 15 residues. The germline V gene encodes CDR1 MGHRA and CDR2 YSYEKL. V dropped 4 bases and J dropped 5; count of bases not matched to a gene: 5. CDR3 protein: CASSRGSGGNNEQFF. CDR3 coding DNA: TGCGCCAGCAGCCGGGGTAGCGGGGGGAACAATGAGCAGTTCTTC.

In this sample, this clonotype turned up once. A much larger clone lies a single base off, so this may be a read error. The rearrangement uses TRBV4-2 and TRBJ2-1, with 7 bases that match TRBD2. V dropped 4 bases and J dropped 7; count of bases not matched to a gene: 16. CDR3 length equals 17 residues. CDR1 is LGHNA and CDR2 is YNFKEQ in the germline V gene. The CDR3 loop reads CASSLKNQREGINEQFF. CDR3 DNA: TGTGCCAGCAGCCTAAAGAACCAGCGGGAAGGGATAAATGAGCAGTTCTTC.

J is TRBJ2-5 and V is TRBV20-1; the D gene is possibly TRBD1 (8 bases). Germline values: CDR1 DFQATT, CDR2 SNEGSKA (reference sequence). The CDR3 extends over 13 amino acids. Trimming took 4 bases from V and 5 from J, leaving 14 bases between them. CDR3 residues: CSATTGGVETQYF. The CDR3 DNA reads TGCAGTGCTACAACAGGGGGGGTTGAGACCCAGTACTTC.

This clonotype was counted at least ten times. This sequence joins TRBV11-2 and TRBJ2-5; 7 bases match TRBD2. The V and J ends lost 5 bases and 3 bases, in that order; junction bases with no gene match: 15. The germline gives CDR1 SGHAT, CDR2 FQNNGV. The CDR3 is 17 amino acids. CDR3 residues: CASSPWGSGTLKETQYF. CDR3 DNA: TGTGCCAGCAGCCCATGGGGAAGCGGGACTCTGAAAGAGACCCAGTACTTC.

Comments on this clonotype: The final CDR3 position lacks the conserved phenylalanine or tryptophan, pointing to a likely read error. This chain uses TRBV4-3 with TRBJ2-5, with D perhaps TRBD1 or TRBD2 (6 bases each). Per the germline V gene, CDR1 is LGHNA and CDR2 is YSLEER. The V end lost 4 bases, the J end lost 3 bases, and 15 bases lay between the germline ends. The CDR3 runs to 15 residues. Here the CDR3 DNA reads TGCGCCAGCAGCCCTGATGGGGGGCGCAAAGAGACCCAGTACTCC. Its protein is CASSPDGGRKETQYS.

This clonotype was seen at least ten times. J is TRBJ2-3 and V is TRBV5-1; D is undetermined. Trimming stripped 0 bases from V and 0 bases from J, with 11 bases between. This CDR3 is 16 amino acids long. Germline loops: CDR1 SGHRS, CDR2 YFSETQ. The CDR3 sequence: CASSLATPASTDTQYF. In DNA, the CDR3 is TGCGCCAGCAGCTTGGCAACGCCGGCCAGCACAGATACGCAGTATTTT.

As to this clonotype: A read error may explain this, as a much larger clone is one base away. The chain uses TRBV6-5 and TRBJ2-7, with a possible D match to TRBD1 (6 bases). V shed 7 bases and J shed 2 bases, with 15 bases lying between them. Germline V gene sequence: CDR1 MNHEY, CDR2 SVGAGI. This CDR3 is built from 14 residues. The CDR3 DNA follows: TGTGCCAGCAAACGACAGGACGTCCCCTACGAGCAGTACTTC. This gives the protein CASKRQDVPYEQYF.

The chain carries TRBV24-1 and TRBJ2-1; 10 bases line up with TRBD2. The CDR3 loop spans 14 amino acids. Trimming at V came to 5 bases and at J to 9 bases, leaving 6 bases not matched to a gene. The germline CDR1 and CDR2 sequences are KGHDR and SFDVKD. The CDR3 reads CATSGLAGVGEQFF. DNA for the CDR3: TGTGCCACCAGTGGCCTAGCGGGAGTAGGTGAGCAGTTCTTC.